This entry features one TCR beta chain sequence. Its antigen is as yet unknown. The sample belongs to a study of CD8+ T cells in alopecia areata. Study information: Tofacitinib therapy took 6 to 18 months; 6 months off drug came after. Among treated patients, severity was scored by affected scalp area percentage. Study conclusions and caveats: Lesional scalp displayed greater clonality than normal scalp, most notably in alopecia totalis/universalis. With tofacitinib ongoing, many expanded lesional clones persisted in both scalp and blood.

The treatment: oral pan-JAK inhibitor, 5-10 mg twice daily. RNA extraction was followed by reverse transcription into cDNA, which acted as the sequencing template. Only in-frame clones appear in the TCRdb table, and some are missing; sequencing was by immunoSEQ multiplex PCR. There are 180,000 or so clones in the sample; roughly 53% occur only once, and about 10% lies in the top ten. The CDR3 runs 15 residues. Trimming removed 1 base at V and 5 bases at J, with 15 bases between. Germline assignment: CDR1 SGHVS and CDR2 FNYEAQ. The sequences come from CD8+ T cells sorted from blood, collected at week 24, from a patient treated with tofacitinib. The chain joins TRBV7-6 to TRBJ2-7; weak D call: TRBD1 (5 bases). The TCR sequence derives from a human donor with alopecia areata. The CDR3 sequence: CASSLVRGAIDEQYF. The CDR3 nucleotides are TGTGCCAGCAGCTTAGTAAGGGGTGCCATCGACGAGCAGTACTTC.